This TCR beta chain derives from a study of blood T cell repertoires in COVID-19. Turning to the study itself: The United States, Italy and Spain were the sources of the acute and convalescent COVID-19 samples. T cells, B-cell-depleted T cells, or PBMCs provided the cDNA or gDNA that served as material.

While infection was still active, Seattle patients were enrolled and then followed longitudinally. In the original processing: Amplification of reference gene primers was used by the study to estimate nucleated cell counts. The method was immunoSEQ multiplex PCR; TCRdb's version includes in-frame clones alone and lacks a portion of them. The DNA was the basis for D and trimming; V, J and clone size are from that table. The data contain about 190,000 clones, about 81% of them singletons. CDR1 is SGHTA, CDR2 FQGNSA, per germline. V was clipped by 2 bases and J by 2 bases, with 7 bases between them. The CDR3 extends over 14 amino acids.

The sequenced sample consisted of peripheral blood. The rearrangement joins TRBV7-2 to TRBJ1-5; D is ambiguous. This sequence was found in a woman aged 60-75 years with COVID-19, enrolled during active disease. The CDR3 sequence is CASSLSTGNQPQHF. The CDR3 DNA is TGTGCCAGCAGCTTATCAACGGGCAATCAGCCCCAGCATTTT.